Each of the 4 T cell receptor beta chains below was sequenced from the same sample in a study of CD8+ T cells in alopecia areata (dated by TCRdb to 2017 to 2018). Receptors were amplified or captured by the immunoSEQ multiplex PCR assay. For TCR sequencing, RNA was extracted from every sample and reverse transcribed into cDNA to serve as template. The table was pulled from immuneACCESS by TCRdb, which kept in-frame rearrangements only. Such tables lose some clones; where checked, under half of the loss comes from unresolved V genes, and the rest has no known cause. This sample is represented by more than 90,000 clones; about two fifths of them were singletons. The ten largest clones take up approximately 2.8% of the sample. Sequencing used CD4+ T cells sorted from blood. The receptors here all came from a human donor with alopecia areata.

This clone was counted a few times. The V and J genes are TRBV7-9 and TRBJ1-1, with D possibly TRBD1 on 5 matching bases. The CDR3 runs to 12 residues. V lost 1 base and J lost 9, with 9 bases in between. Germline V gene data show CDR1 as SEHNR and CDR2 as FQNEAQ (reference sequence). This CDR3 is CASSLGQGQAFF. The DNA of the CDR3 is TGTGCCAGCAGCTTAGGGCAGGGTCAAGCTTTCTTT.

V usage is TRBV7-3 and J usage is TRBJ2-1; the match to TRBD2 covers 9 bases. Trimming removed 5 bases from V and 4 bases from J; junction bases left unmatched: 6. In germline, CDR1 is SGHTA, CDR2 FQGTGA. The CDR3 contains 15 residues. The CDR3 spells CASSPGLATYNEQFF. In nucleotides, the CDR3 is TGTGCCAGCAGCCCTGGACTAGCGACTTACAATGAGCAGTTCTTC.

The sample holds a few counts of this clone. The V call is TRBV29-1, the J call TRBJ1-5; TRBD1 is a possible D gene (5 bases). The germline V and J ends were trimmed by 4 bases and 0 bases, with 13 bases remaining between them. CDR3 length equals 15 residues. The germline gives CDR1 SQVTM, CDR2 ANQGSEA. DNA for the CDR3: TGCAGCGTTGTAGTCGACAGCGATAGCAATCAGCCCCAGCATTTT. Amino acid sequence: CSVVVDSDSNQPQHF.

The chain recombines TRBV29-1 with TRBJ1-2; D gene ambiguous. The CDR3 is made up of 11 amino acids. Germline CDR1 and CDR2: SQVTM and ANQGSEA. With 3 bases removed from V and 7 bases from J, the gap between germline ends came to 9 bases. This CDR3 reads CSVDVPAGYTF. The CDR3 coding sequence is TGCAGCGTTGATGTTCCGGCTGGCTACACCTTC.